Listed below are T cell receptor beta chains from one sample, sequenced in a study of PD-L1 blockade in urothelial cancer. Libraries were prepared by immunoSEQ multiplex PCR; TCRdb keeps only in-frame clonotypes and omits some of them. The repertoire holds tens of thousands of clones, with 81% as singletons. Specimen: PBMCs, collected around atezolizumab (anti-PD-L1) treatment. Receptors were obtained from a man in his 70s with urothelial cancer. Each CDR3 is given with its conserved first and last residue. The order of the fields is CDR3 protein, CDR3 DNA, CDR3 length, V gene, clone size, D gene, J gene. A D gene is named only where the DNA matches it firmly. Part of the rows lack a size; the others show once, few, many or a class for expanded clones.

cdr3_aa: CASSLGTAETQYF
cdr3_nt: TGTGCCAGCAGCCTCGGGACAGCAGAGACCCAGTACTTC
cdr3_length: 13
v_call: TRBV11-3
clone_size: -
d_call: TRBD1
j_call: TRBJ2-5

cdr3_aa: CASSYGQGNEKLFF
cdr3_nt: TGTGCCAGCAGCTACGGACAGGGTAATGAAAAACTGTTTTTT
cdr3_length: 14
v_call: TRBV5-6
clone_size: once
d_call: TRBD1
j_call: TRBJ1-4

cdr3_aa: CASSIVGGRTEAFF
cdr3_nt: TGTGCCAGTAGTATAGTGGGGGGACGGACTGAAGCTTTCTTT
cdr3_length: 14
v_call: TRBV19
clone_size: few
d_call: -
j_call: TRBJ1-1

cdr3_aa: CASSYGGPYEQYF
cdr3_nt: TGTGCCAGCAGTTACGGCGGCCCCTACGAGCAGTACTTC
cdr3_length: 13
v_call: TRBV6-5
clone_size: -
d_call: -
j_call: TRBJ2-7

cdr3_aa: CASSVGAGVGSEQYF
cdr3_nt: TGTGCCAGCAGCGTAGGAGCGGGAGTGGGGAGCGAGCAGTACTTC
cdr3_length: 15
v_call: TRBV9
clone_size: once
d_call: TRBD2
j_call: TRBJ2-7

cdr3_aa: CASSWGQGSYGYTF
cdr3_nt: TGTGCCAGCAGCTGGGGACAGGGATCCTATGGCTACACCTTC
cdr3_length: 14
v_call: TRBV5-6
clone_size: few
d_call: TRBD1
j_call: TRBJ1-2

cdr3_aa: CASSLFTGGPNEQYF
cdr3_nt: TGTGCCAGCAGCTTGTTTACGGGAGGGCCCAACGAGCAGTACTTC
cdr3_length: 15
v_call: TRBV5-4
clone_size: -
d_call: TRBD2
j_call: TRBJ2-7

cdr3_aa: CASSVGGTDTGELFF
cdr3_nt: TGTGCCAGCAGCGTAGGCGGGACAGACACCGGGGAGCTGTTTTTT
cdr3_length: 15
v_call: TRBV9
clone_size: -
d_call: -
j_call: TRBJ2-2

cdr3_aa: CASGTPNTGELFF
cdr3_nt: TGTGCCAGCGGGACACCGAACACCGGGGAGCTGTTTTTT
cdr3_length: 13
v_call: TRBV6-5
clone_size: -
d_call: -
j_call: TRBJ2-2

cdr3_aa: CASSQETQGAGTQYF
cdr3_nt: TGCGCCAGCAGCCAAGAAACACAGGGGGCTGGGACCCAGTACTTC
cdr3_length: 15
v_call: TRBV5-1
clone_size: once
d_call: TRBD1
j_call: TRBJ2-5

cdr3_aa: CASSQASGDNEQFF
cdr3_nt: TGCGCCAGCAGCCAAGCTAGCGGGGACAATGAGCAGTTCTTC
cdr3_length: 14
v_call: TRBV4-3
clone_size: -
d_call: TRBD2
j_call: TRBJ2-1

cdr3_aa: CASSIGTSGIGDTQYF
cdr3_nt: TGTGCCAGCAGCATAGGGACTAGCGGGATTGGAGATACGCAGTATTTT
cdr3_length: 16
v_call: TRBV7-8
clone_size: -
d_call: TRBD2
j_call: TRBJ2-3

cdr3_aa: CASSFIDTQYF
cdr3_nt: TGTGCCAGCAGCTTCATAGATACGCAGTATTTT
cdr3_length: 11
v_call: TRBV11-3
clone_size: few
d_call: -
j_call: TRBJ2-3

cdr3_aa: CASSSPSGLAGVSSYEQYF
cdr3_nt: TGTGCCAGCAGTTCCCCTAGTGGATTAGCGGGTGTGAGCTCCTACGAGCAGTACTTC
cdr3_length: 19
v_call: TRBV28
clone_size: -
d_call: TRBD2
j_call: TRBJ2-7

cdr3_aa: CASSQGGAIPANTGELFF
cdr3_nt: TGTGCCAGCAGCCAAGGAGGAGCTATCCCCGCGAACACCGGGGAGCTGTTTTTT
cdr3_length: 18
v_call: TRBV4-2
clone_size: -
d_call: -
j_call: TRBJ2-2

cdr3_aa: CASNAGSDYEQYF
cdr3_nt: TGTGCCAGCAACGCAGGGTCTGACTACGAGCAGTACTTC
cdr3_length: 13
v_call: TRBV6-1
clone_size: -
d_call: -
j_call: TRBJ2-7

cdr3_aa: CASSVELAASTDTQYF
cdr3_nt: TGTGCCAGCAGCGTAGAGCTAGCGGCTAGCACAGATACGCAGTATTTT
cdr3_length: 16
v_call: TRBV9
clone_size: -
d_call: TRBD2
j_call: TRBJ2-3

cdr3_aa: CASSLGTSGIYNEQFF
cdr3_nt: TGTGCCAGCAGCCTCGGGACTAGCGGGATCTACAATGAGCAGTTCTTC
cdr3_length: 16
v_call: TRBV9
clone_size: -
d_call: TRBD2
j_call: TRBJ2-1

cdr3_aa: CASSKGQMSNQPQHF
cdr3_nt: TGTGCCAGCAGTAAGGGACAGATGAGCAATCAGCCCCAGCATTTT
cdr3_length: 15
v_call: TRBV6-1
clone_size: few
d_call: TRBD1
j_call: TRBJ1-5

cdr3_aa: CASSFDRGGETQYF
cdr3_nt: TGTGCCAGCAGCTTCGACAGGGGAGGAGAGACCCAGTACTTC
cdr3_length: 14
v_call: TRBV13
clone_size: -
d_call: TRBD1
j_call: TRBJ2-5

cdr3_aa: CASSRQPYQPQHF
cdr3_nt: TGTGCCAGCAGTCGACAGCCTTATCAGCCCCAGCATTTT
cdr3_length: 13
v_call: TRBV6-1
clone_size: many
d_call: -
j_call: TRBJ1-5

cdr3_aa: CASSLQGGMIGELFF
cdr3_nt: TGTGCCAGCAGCCTCCAGGGGGGAATGATCGGGGAGCTGTTTTTT
cdr3_length: 15
v_call: TRBV14
clone_size: -
d_call: -
j_call: TRBJ2-2

cdr3_aa: CASRDYLGTQYF
cdr3_nt: TGTGCCAGCAGGGACTACTTGGGGACCCAGTACTTC
cdr3_length: 12
v_call: TRBV2
clone_size: -
d_call: -
j_call: TRBJ2-5

cdr3_aa: CASSFSGGTDTQYF
cdr3_nt: TGTGCCAGCAGCTTCAGCGGAGGCACAGATACGCAGTATTTT
cdr3_length: 14
v_call: TRBV13
clone_size: -
d_call: -
j_call: TRBJ2-3

cdr3_aa: CASSRDSRETQYF
cdr3_nt: TGTGCCAGCAGCAGGGACAGCAGGGAGACCCAGTACTTC
cdr3_length: 13
v_call: TRBV5-5
clone_size: -
d_call: TRBD1
j_call: TRBJ2-5

cdr3_aa: CASSLTGTGTNEQFF
cdr3_nt: TGTGCCAGCAGTTTAACCGGGACAGGGACCAATGAGCAGTTCTTC
cdr3_length: 15
v_call: TRBV6-6
clone_size: -
d_call: TRBD1
j_call: TRBJ2-1

cdr3_aa: CACIPDLGQGAGEAFF
cdr3_nt: TGTGCCTGCATACCCGATTTAGGGCAGGGGGCGGGTGAAGCTTTCTTT
cdr3_length: 16
v_call: TRBV28
clone_size: few
d_call: TRBD1
j_call: TRBJ1-1

cdr3_aa: CASSLWGTAGNTIYF
cdr3_nt: TGTGCCAGCAGCTTATGGGGGACAGCTGGAAACACCATATATTTT
cdr3_length: 15
v_call: TRBV11-3
clone_size: -
d_call: TRBD1
j_call: TRBJ1-3

cdr3_aa: CASSMSWGQNQPQHF
cdr3_nt: TGTGCCAGCAGCATGAGCTGGGGACAGAATCAGCCCCAGCATTTT
cdr3_length: 15
v_call: TRBV7-2
clone_size: -
d_call: TRBD1
j_call: TRBJ1-5

cdr3_aa: CASSDAVISYNEQFF
cdr3_nt: TGTGCCAGCAGTGACGCGGTTATCTCCTACAATGAGCAGTTCTTC
cdr3_length: 15
v_call: TRBV2
clone_size: -
d_call: -
j_call: TRBJ2-1

cdr3_aa: CASSSPSGSGETQYF
cdr3_nt: TGTGCCAGCAGCTCCCCTAGCGGGAGTGGAGAGACCCAGTACTTC
cdr3_length: 15
v_call: TRBV7-2
clone_size: -
d_call: TRBD2
j_call: TRBJ2-5

cdr3_aa: CASSPGQGYGYTF
cdr3_nt: TGTGCCAGCAGCCCGGGACAGGGGTATGGCTACACCTTC
cdr3_length: 13
v_call: TRBV7-3
clone_size: once
d_call: TRBD1
j_call: TRBJ1-2

cdr3_aa: CASSRGLAVSYEQYF
cdr3_nt: TGTGCCAGTAGTAGAGGACTAGCGGTGAGCTACGAGCAGTACTTC
cdr3_length: 15
v_call: TRBV19
clone_size: -
d_call: TRBD2
j_call: TRBJ2-7

cdr3_aa: CASSQALLAGVYEQFF
cdr3_nt: TGTGCCAGCAGCCAAGCCCTCCTAGCGGGAGTATATGAGCAGTTCTTC
cdr3_length: 16
v_call: TRBV14
clone_size: -
d_call: TRBD2
j_call: TRBJ2-1

cdr3_aa: CASSPPSLYGYTF
cdr3_nt: TGTGCCAGCTCACCACCGAGTCTCTATGGCTACACCTTC
cdr3_length: 13
v_call: TRBV18
clone_size: -
d_call: -
j_call: TRBJ1-2

cdr3_aa: CASSINGQGAEKLFF
cdr3_nt: TGTGCCAGCAGCATCAACGGACAGGGTGCTGAAAAACTGTTTTTT
cdr3_length: 15
v_call: TRBV9
clone_size: -
d_call: TRBD1
j_call: TRBJ1-4

cdr3_aa: CASSIGGPYEQYF
cdr3_nt: TGTGCCAGCAGTATAGGGGGCCCCTACGAGCAGTACTTC
cdr3_length: 13
v_call: TRBV28
clone_size: -
d_call: TRBD1
j_call: TRBJ2-7

cdr3_aa: CSVEDRSAGYEQYF
cdr3_nt: TGCAGCGTTGAAGATCGGTCGGCGGGCTACGAGCAGTACTTC
cdr3_length: 14
v_call: TRBV29-1
clone_size: -
d_call: -
j_call: TRBJ2-7

cdr3_aa: CASSATGTSGETQYF
cdr3_nt: TGTGCCAGCAGTGCAACAGGGACTAGTGGAGAGACCCAGTACTTC
cdr3_length: 15
v_call: TRBV25-1
clone_size: -
d_call: TRBD2
j_call: TRBJ2-5

cdr3_aa: CAFTGSASNQPQHF
cdr3_nt: TGTGCCTTTACAGGGAGTGCGAGCAATCAGCCCCAGCATTTT
cdr3_length: 14
v_call: TRBV30
clone_size: -
d_call: -
j_call: TRBJ1-5

cdr3_aa: CASSLGGATGELFF
cdr3_nt: TGTGCCAGCAGCTTGGGTGGGGCCACCGGGGAGCTGTTTTTT
cdr3_length: 14
v_call: TRBV5-6
clone_size: -
d_call: -
j_call: TRBJ2-2

cdr3_aa: CASSRSGYQETQYF
cdr3_nt: TGTGCCAGCAGCCGAAGCGGGTACCAAGAGACCCAGTACTTC
cdr3_length: 14
v_call: TRBV7-2
clone_size: -
d_call: -
j_call: TRBJ2-5

cdr3_aa: CATRGTDSNQPQHF
cdr3_nt: TGTGCCACCAGAGGGACAGATAGCAATCAGCCCCAGCATTTT
cdr3_length: 14
v_call: TRBV28
clone_size: few
d_call: TRBD1
j_call: TRBJ1-5

cdr3_aa: CASSSGTGAGYEQYF
cdr3_nt: TGTGCCAGCAGTTCCGGGACAGGGGCAGGCTACGAGCAGTACTTC
cdr3_length: 15
v_call: TRBV28
clone_size: -
d_call: TRBD1
j_call: TRBJ2-7

cdr3_aa: CASSQGITGTRKFF
cdr3_nt: TGCGCCAGCAGCCAAGGGATTACCGGGACTAGGAAGTTCTTC
cdr3_length: 14
v_call: TRBV4-1
clone_size: -
d_call: TRBD2
j_call: TRBJ2-1

cdr3_aa: CASSIGSRNQPQHF
cdr3_nt: TGTGCCAGTAGTATAGGGTCTAGAAATCAGCCCCAGCATTTT
cdr3_length: 14
v_call: TRBV19
clone_size: -
d_call: -
j_call: TRBJ1-5

cdr3_aa: CASSPPRPSGSGYTF
cdr3_nt: TGTGCCAGCAGTCCGCCCCGTCCATCGGGGAGTGGCTACACCTTC
cdr3_length: 15
v_call: TRBV27
clone_size: -
d_call: -
j_call: TRBJ1-2

cdr3_aa: CATRLDTQYF
cdr3_nt: TGTGCCACTCGTCTGGATACGCAGTATTTT
cdr3_length: 10
v_call: TRBV6-5
clone_size: -
d_call: -
j_call: TRBJ2-3

cdr3_aa: CASSPGELFF
cdr3_nt: TGTGCCAGCAGCCCGGGGGAGCTGTTTTTT
cdr3_length: 10
v_call: TRBV7-4
clone_size: once
d_call: -
j_call: TRBJ2-2

cdr3_aa: CASSYGRGGTEAFF
cdr3_nt: TGTGCCAGCAGCTACGGACGGGGGGGCACTGAAGCTTTCTTT
cdr3_length: 14
v_call: TRBV7-9
clone_size: -
d_call: -
j_call: TRBJ1-1

cdr3_aa: CASSVYTGGNQPQHF
cdr3_nt: TGTGCCAGCAGTGTTTATACAGGGGGCAATCAGCCCCAGCATTTT
cdr3_length: 15
v_call: TRBV6-1
clone_size: once
d_call: TRBD1
j_call: TRBJ1-5

cdr3_aa: CASSLDEREVSTQYF
cdr3_nt: TGTGCCAGCAGCTTAGACGAGCGGGAGGTCAGTACGCAGTATTTT
cdr3_length: 15
v_call: TRBV7-9
clone_size: -
d_call: TRBD2
j_call: TRBJ2-3

cdr3_aa: CSGDRSNTEAFF
cdr3_nt: TGCAGCGGAGACAGGTCGAACACTGAAGCTTTCTTT
cdr3_length: 12
v_call: TRBV29-1
clone_size: -
d_call: -
j_call: TRBJ1-1

cdr3_aa: CASSPPARAGGYTF
cdr3_nt: TGTGCCAGCTCACCACCGGCGAGGGCAGGCGGCTACACCTTC
cdr3_length: 14
v_call: TRBV18
clone_size: -
d_call: -
j_call: TRBJ1-2

cdr3_aa: CASSVTTGDEKLFF
cdr3_nt: TGTGCCAGCAGCGTAACGACAGGGGATGAAAAACTGTTTTTT
cdr3_length: 14
v_call: TRBV9
clone_size: -
d_call: TRBD1
j_call: TRBJ1-4

cdr3_aa: CASNTRLGGAKNIQYF
cdr3_nt: TGTGCCAGCAACACCCGTTTAGGGGGCGCCAAAAACATTCAGTACTTC
cdr3_length: 16
v_call: TRBV5-6
clone_size: -
d_call: TRBD1
j_call: TRBJ2-4

cdr3_aa: CASTKGLTGELFF
cdr3_nt: TGCGCCAGCACGAAGGGGCTCACCGGGGAGCTGTTTTTT
cdr3_length: 13
v_call: TRBV5-1
clone_size: -
d_call: -
j_call: TRBJ2-2

cdr3_aa: CSVEGQGRYGYTF
cdr3_nt: TGCAGCGTTGAGGGACAGGGGCGCTATGGCTACACCTTC
cdr3_length: 13
v_call: TRBV29-1
clone_size: few
d_call: TRBD1
j_call: TRBJ1-2

cdr3_aa: CASSVRHSGVEKLFF
cdr3_nt: TGTGCCAGCAGCGTAAGGCATTCAGGGGTTGAAAAACTGTTTTTT
cdr3_length: 15
v_call: TRBV9
clone_size: -
d_call: -
j_call: TRBJ1-4